This TCR beta chain is from a study of blood T cell repertoires in COVID-19. Study-wide background: COVID-19 samples from acute and convalescent phases originated in the United States, Italy and Spain. PBMCs, B-cell-depleted T cells, or T cells provided the cDNA or gDNA that made up the material.

Original processing notes: It was from reference gene primer amplification that nucleated cell counts were estimated. Method: immunoSEQ multiplex PCR; TCRdb's copy keeps in-frame clones and lacks some. Clone size and the V and J calls come from that table; the DNA yielded D and trimming. The sample lists about 180,000 clones, roughly 83% occurring once. V dropped 3 bases and J dropped 4; count of bases not matched to a gene: 8. The CDR3 spans 15 residues. Germline CDR1 SGDLS, CDR2 YYNGEE. Sample: peripheral blood. The clonotype originates from a human donor in a cohort sampled during active COVID-19. The V call is TRBV9, the J call TRBJ2-5; 8 nucleotides line up with TRBD2. CDR3 nucleotide sequence: TGTGCCAGCAGCGCTACCGGGGGGGCCGGAGAGACCCAGTACTTC. The encoded protein is CASSATGGAGETQYF.